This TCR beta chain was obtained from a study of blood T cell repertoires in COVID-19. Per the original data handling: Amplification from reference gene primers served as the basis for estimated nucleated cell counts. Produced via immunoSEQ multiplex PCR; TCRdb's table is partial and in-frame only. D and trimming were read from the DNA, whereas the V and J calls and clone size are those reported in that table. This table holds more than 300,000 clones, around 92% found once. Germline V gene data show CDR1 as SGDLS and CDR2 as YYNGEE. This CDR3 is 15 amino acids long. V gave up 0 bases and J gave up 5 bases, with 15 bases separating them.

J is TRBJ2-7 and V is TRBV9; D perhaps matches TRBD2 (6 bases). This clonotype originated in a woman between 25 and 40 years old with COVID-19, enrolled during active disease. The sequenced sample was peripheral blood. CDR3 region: CASSVGPVSGHEQYF. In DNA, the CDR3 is TGTGCCAGCAGCGTAGGCCCGGTTAGCGGCCACGAGCAGTACTTC.